This entry describes one T cell receptor (beta chain). Which antigen it targets is not known. Base qualities are not recorded, but no much larger clone differs from it by a single base. The immunoSEQ Assay, a bias-controlled multiplex PCR, was used to amplify TCRbeta CDR3 regions from genomic DNA. The authors' pipeline ran thus. The number of nucleated cells in each sample was estimated by amplification of reference gene primers within the assay. To quantify the absolute abundance of each unique TCRbeta CDR3 rearrangement, sequence reads were collapsed and filtered. Productive Simpson clonality was computed per sample as the square root of Simpson's diversity index over productive rearrangements. TCRdb limited this immuneACCESS table to in-frame rearrangements with V and J called. A share of clones is missing; checked studies link under half to unresolved V genes, and the rest is unexplained. V, J and clone size were drawn from that table, and D and trimming were deduced from the DNA. The sample table contains a few hundred thousand clones; only one count was recorded for 80% to 90% of them. The top ten clonotypes cover under 6.5% of the sample.

A second Seattle source provided samples from volunteer blood donors who had recovered from COVID-19. Collaborating institutions collected whole blood in K2EDTA tubes following their own protocols. For TCRbeta analysis, collaborator samples were shipped as frozen whole blood, as isolated PBMCs, or as DNA extracted from either sample type. These data are taken from a study of blood T cell repertoires in COVID-19 (TCRdb year 2020). Looking at the study overall: Samples from collaborators originated in the United States, Italy and Spain and spanned both the acute and convalescent phases of COVID-19. The prospective study material was composed of cDNA or gDNA derived from T cells, B-cell-depleted T cells, or PBMCs. Deeply sampled blood TCRbeta repertoires from subjects exposed to, actively infected with, or recovered from COVID-19 were included in the dataset. The repertoires were made available in a free public database intended to serve as a resource for research on the immune response to SARS-CoV-2. Samples were obtained from the ongoing ImmuneRACE study (first 160 participants) and from 1,200 or so subjects provided by 6 global collaborators. The sample metadata nearly always contained a de-identified subject ID, COVID-19 status, age in years and sex. Where available, HLA class I and class II types were taken from metadata supplied by the sample provider and were not determined by assay-based typing.

CDR1 SGHVS and CDR2 FQNEAQ were looked up in the germline V gene. The CDR3 measures 15 amino acids from cysteine to phenylalanine. Left in the record is the CDR3 DNA by itself, 45 bases read in frame from the first base. Trimmed from V: 7 bases; trimmed from J: 2 bases; junction bases lacking a gene match: 10. Overall study results and their limits: How much clinical and demographic metadata was included differed by source and by participant, and the metadata was provided uncurated.

The sample was peripheral blood. This chain joins TRBV7-8 to TRBJ2-7; 8 junctional bases match TRBD2. The clonotype originates from a man younger than 35 who had recovered from COVID-19. The base sequence is TGTGCCAGCAATGGGGCGGGAGGCCCTCCCTACGAGCAGTACTTC. The translation is CASNGAGGPPYEQYF.